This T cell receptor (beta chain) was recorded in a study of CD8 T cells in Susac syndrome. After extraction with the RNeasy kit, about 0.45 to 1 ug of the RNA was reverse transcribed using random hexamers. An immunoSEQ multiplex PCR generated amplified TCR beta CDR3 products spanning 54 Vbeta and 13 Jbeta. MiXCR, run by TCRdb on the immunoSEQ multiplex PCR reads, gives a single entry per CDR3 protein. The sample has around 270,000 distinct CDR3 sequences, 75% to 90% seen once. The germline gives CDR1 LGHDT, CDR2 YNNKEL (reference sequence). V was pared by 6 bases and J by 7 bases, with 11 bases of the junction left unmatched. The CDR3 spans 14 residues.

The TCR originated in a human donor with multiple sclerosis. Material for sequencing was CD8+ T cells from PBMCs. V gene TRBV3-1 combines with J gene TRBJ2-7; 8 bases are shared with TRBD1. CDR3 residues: CASSRDRLNWEQYF. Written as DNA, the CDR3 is TGTGCCAGCAGTCGGGACAGGTTGAACTGGGAGCAGTACTTC.